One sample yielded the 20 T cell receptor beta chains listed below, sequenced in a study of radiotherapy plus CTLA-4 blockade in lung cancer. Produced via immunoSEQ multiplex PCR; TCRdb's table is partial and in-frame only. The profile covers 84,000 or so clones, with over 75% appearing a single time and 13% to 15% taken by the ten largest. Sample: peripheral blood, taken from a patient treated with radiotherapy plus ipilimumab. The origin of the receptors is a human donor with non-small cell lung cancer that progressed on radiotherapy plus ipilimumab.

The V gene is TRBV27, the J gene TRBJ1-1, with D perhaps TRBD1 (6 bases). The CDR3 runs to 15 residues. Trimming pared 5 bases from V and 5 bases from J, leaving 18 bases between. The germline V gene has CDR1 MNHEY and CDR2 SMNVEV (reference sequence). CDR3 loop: CASSEPQGRRTEAFF. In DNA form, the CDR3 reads TGTGCCAGCAGTGAACCTCAGGGGCGGAGGACTGAAGCTTTCTTT.

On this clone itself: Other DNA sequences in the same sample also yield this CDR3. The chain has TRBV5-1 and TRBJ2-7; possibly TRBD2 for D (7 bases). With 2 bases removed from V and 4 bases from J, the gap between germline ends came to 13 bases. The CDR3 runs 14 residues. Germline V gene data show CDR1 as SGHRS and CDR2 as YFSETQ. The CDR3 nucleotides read TGCGCCAGCAGCTTAGGGGGGGGCGAGTACGAGCAGTACTTC. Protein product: CASSLGGGEYEQYF.

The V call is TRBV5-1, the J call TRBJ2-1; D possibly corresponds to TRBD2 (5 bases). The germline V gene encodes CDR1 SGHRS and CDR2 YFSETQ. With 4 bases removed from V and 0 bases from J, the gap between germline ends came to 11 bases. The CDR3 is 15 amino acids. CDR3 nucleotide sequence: TGCGCCAGCAGCAGTAGCGCGAGCTCCTACAATGAGCAGTTCTTC. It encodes CASSSSASSYNEQFF.

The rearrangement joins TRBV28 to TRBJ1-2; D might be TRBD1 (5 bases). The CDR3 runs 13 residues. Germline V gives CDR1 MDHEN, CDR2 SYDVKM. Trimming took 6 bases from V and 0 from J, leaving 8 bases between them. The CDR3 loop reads CASRRGTNYGYTF. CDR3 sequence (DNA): TGTGCCAGCAGGCGGGGGACTAACTATGGCTACACCTTC.

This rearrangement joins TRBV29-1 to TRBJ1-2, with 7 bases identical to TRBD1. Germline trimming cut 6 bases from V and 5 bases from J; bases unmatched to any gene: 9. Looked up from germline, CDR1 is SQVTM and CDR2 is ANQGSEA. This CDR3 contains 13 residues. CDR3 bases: TGCAGCGTGGGGGACAGATGGTCGTATGGCTACACCTTC. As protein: CSVGDRWSYGYTF.

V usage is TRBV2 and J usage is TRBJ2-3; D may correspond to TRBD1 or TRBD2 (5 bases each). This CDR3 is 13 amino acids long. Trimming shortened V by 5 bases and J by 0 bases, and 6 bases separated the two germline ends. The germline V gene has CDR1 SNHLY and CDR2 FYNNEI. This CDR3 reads CASSRDSTDTQYF. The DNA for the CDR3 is TGTGCCAGCAGTAGGGACAGCACAGATACGCAGTATTTT.

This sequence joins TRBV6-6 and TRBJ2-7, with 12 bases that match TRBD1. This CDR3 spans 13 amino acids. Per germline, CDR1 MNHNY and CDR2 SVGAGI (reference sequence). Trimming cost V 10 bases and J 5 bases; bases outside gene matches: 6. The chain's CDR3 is CAIGTGGFDEQYF. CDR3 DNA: TGTGCCATCGGGACAGGGGGCTTCGACGAGCAGTACTTC.

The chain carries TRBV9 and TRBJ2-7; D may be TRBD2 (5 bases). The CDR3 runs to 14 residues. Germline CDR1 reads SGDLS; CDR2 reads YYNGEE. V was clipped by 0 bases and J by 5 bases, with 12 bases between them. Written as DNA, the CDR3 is TGTGCCAGCAGCGTAGCTCCGGGAATCCACGAGCAGTACTTC. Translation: CASSVAPGIHEQYF.

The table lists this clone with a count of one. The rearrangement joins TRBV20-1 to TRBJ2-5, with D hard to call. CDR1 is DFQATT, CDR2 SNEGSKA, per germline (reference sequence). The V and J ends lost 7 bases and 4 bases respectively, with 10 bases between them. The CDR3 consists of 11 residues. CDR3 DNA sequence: TGCAGTGGAGTGGGCTTAGAGACCCAGTACTTC. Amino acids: CSGVGLETQYF.

CDR3 sequence reads: CASSPDTYEQYF. The CDR3 DNA is TGTGCCAGCAGCCCCGACACCTACGAGCAGTACTTC. The V gene is TRBV28, the J gene TRBJ2-7; D is uncertain. The germline V and J ends were trimmed by 6 bases and 2 bases, with 8 bases remaining between them. The CDR3 runs 12 residues. Germline loops: CDR1 MDHEN, CDR2 SYDVKM.

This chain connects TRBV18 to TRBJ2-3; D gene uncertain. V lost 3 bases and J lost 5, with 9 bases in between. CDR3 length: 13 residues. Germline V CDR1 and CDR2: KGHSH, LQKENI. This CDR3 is CASSPLKGDTQYF. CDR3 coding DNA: TGTGCCAGCTCACCTCTAAAGGGAGATACGCAGTATTTT. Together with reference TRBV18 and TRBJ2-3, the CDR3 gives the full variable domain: NAGVMQNPRHLVRRRGQEARLRCSPMKGHSHVYWYRQLPEEGLKFMVYLQKENIIDESGMPKERFSAEFPKEGPSILRIQQVVRGDSAAYFCASSPLKGDTQYFGPGTRLTVL.

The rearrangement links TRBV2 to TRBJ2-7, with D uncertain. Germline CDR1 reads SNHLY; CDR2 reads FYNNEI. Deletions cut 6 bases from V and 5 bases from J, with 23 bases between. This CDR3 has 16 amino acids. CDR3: CASSPSMLGRVHEQYF. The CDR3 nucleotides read TGTGCCAGCAGCCCATCCATGTTGGGAAGGGTCCACGAGCAGTACTTC.

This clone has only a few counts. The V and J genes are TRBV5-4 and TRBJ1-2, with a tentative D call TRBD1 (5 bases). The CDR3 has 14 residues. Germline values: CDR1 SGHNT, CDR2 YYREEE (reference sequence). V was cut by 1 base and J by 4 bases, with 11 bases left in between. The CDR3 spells CASSLPTRGYGYTF. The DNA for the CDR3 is TGTGCCAGCAGCTTGCCGACTAGGGGCTATGGCTACACCTTC. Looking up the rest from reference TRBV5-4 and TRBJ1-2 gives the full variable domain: ETGVTQSPTHLIKTRGQQVTLRCSSQSGHNTVSWYQQALGQGPQFIFQYYREEENGRGNFPPRFSGLQFPNYSSELNVNALELDDSALYLCASSLPTRGYGYTFGSGTRLTVV.

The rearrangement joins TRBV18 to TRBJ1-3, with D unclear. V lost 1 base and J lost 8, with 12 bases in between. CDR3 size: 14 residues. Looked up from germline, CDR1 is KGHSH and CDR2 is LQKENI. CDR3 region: CASSPQRGLDTIYF. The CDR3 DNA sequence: TGTGCCAGCTCACCACAACGCGGGCTTGACACCATATATTTT.

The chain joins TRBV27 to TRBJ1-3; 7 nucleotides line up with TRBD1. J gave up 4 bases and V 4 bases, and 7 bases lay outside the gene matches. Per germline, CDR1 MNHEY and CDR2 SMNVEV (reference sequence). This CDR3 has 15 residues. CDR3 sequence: CASSSQGGFGNTIYF. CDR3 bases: TGTGCCAGCAGTTCCCAGGGGGGGTTCGGAAACACCATATATTTT.

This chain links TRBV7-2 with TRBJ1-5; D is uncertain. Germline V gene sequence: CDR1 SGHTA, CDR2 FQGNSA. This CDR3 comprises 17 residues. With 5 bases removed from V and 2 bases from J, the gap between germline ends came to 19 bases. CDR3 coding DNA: TGTGCCAGCAGCCAAGTGGCGAGCGGACTCGGCAATCAGCCCCAGCATTTT. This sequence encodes CASSQVASGLGNQPQHF.

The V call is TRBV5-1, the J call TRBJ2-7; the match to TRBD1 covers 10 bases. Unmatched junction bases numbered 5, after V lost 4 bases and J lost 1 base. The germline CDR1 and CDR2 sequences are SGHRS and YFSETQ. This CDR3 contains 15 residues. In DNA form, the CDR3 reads TGCGCCAGCAGCGCCGACAGGGGGCGATCCTACGAGCAGTACTTC. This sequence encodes CASSADRGRSYEQYF.

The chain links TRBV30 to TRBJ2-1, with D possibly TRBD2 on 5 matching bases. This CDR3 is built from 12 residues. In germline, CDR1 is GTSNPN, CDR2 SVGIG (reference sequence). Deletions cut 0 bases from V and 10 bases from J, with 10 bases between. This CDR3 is CAWSVLAYEQFF. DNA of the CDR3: TGTGCCTGGAGTGTCCTAGCTTACGAGCAGTTCTTC.

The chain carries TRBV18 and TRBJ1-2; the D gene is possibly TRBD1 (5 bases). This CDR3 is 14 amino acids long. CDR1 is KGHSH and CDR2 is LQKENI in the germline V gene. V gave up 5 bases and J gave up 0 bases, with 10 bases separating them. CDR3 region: CASSGTSPNYGYTF. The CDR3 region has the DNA TGTGCCAGCTCAGGGACCTCTCCTAACTATGGCTACACCTTC.

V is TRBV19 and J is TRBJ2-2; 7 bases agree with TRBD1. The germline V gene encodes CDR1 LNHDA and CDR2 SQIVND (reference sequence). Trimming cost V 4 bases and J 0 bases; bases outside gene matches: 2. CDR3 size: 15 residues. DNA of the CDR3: TGTGCCAGTAGTACCGACAGGGCGAACACCGGGGAGCTGTTTTTT. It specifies CASSTDRANTGELFF.